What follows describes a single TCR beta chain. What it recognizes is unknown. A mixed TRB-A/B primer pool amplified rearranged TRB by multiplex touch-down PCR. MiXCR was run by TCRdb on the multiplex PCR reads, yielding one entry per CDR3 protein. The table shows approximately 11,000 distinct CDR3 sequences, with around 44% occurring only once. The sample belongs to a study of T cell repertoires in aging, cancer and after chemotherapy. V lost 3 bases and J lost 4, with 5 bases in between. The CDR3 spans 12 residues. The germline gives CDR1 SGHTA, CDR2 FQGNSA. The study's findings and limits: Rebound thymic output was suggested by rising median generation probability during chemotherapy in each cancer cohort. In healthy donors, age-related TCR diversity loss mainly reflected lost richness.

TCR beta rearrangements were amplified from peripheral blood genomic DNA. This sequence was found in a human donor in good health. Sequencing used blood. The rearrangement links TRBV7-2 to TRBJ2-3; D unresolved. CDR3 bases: TGTGCCAGCAGCTTTTTTTCAGATACGCAGTATTTT. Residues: CASSFFSDTQYF.